The 16 T cell receptor beta chains below were found in one sample sequenced in a study of OX40 agonist ivuxolimab in advanced cancers. Produced via immunoSEQ multiplex PCR; TCRdb's table is partial and in-frame only. Of about 41,000 clones in the sample, around 87% are singletons; the top ten hold 3.5% to 4%. The sample here was CD4+ or CD8+ T cells sorted from blood, taken in a trial of the OX40 agonist ivuxolimab. These receptors came from an adult with an advanced solid tumor such as melanoma, head and neck, liver or kidney cancer.

This clone was recorded once. CDR3 sequence: CASSRDRTYEQYF. CDR3 coding DNA: TGCGCCAGCAGCAGGGACAGAACCTACGAGCAGTACTTC. V is TRBV5-1 and J is TRBJ2-7; TRBD1 aligns across 7 bases. Germline values: CDR1 SGHRS, CDR2 YFSETQ. V shed 4 bases and J 2 bases; nucleotides not matched to a gene: 3. The CDR3 extends over 13 amino acids.

This chain connects TRBV9 to TRBJ2-1; D is uncertain. Germline lookup yields CDR1 SGDLS and CDR2 YYNGEE. The CDR3 totals 13 residues. V dropped 2 bases and J dropped 2 bases, with 5 bases sitting between them. The CDR3 is CASSVTTYNEQFF. Here the CDR3 DNA reads TGTGCCAGCAGCGTCACCACCTACAATGAGCAGTTCTTC. Full variable domain (remainder filled in from reference TRBV9 and TRBJ2-1): DSGVTQTPKHLITATGQRVTLRCSPRSGDLSVYWYQQSLDQGLQFLIQYYNGEERAKGNILERFSAQQFPDLHSELNLSSLELGDSALYFCASSVTTYNEQFFGPGTRLTVL.

The chain recombines TRBV28 with TRBJ2-6; TRBD1 might be the D (5 bases). Germline CDR1 is MDHEN and CDR2 is SYDVKM. The CDR3 covers 16 residues. The ends were cut back, 8 bases at V and 4 bases at J, with 18 bases in the middle. The CDR3 DNA follows: TGTGCCAGCGGCAGGGTTTTTTCCTCGGGGGCCAACGTCCTGACTTTC. This encodes CASGRVFSSGANVLTF.

V is TRBV10-1 and J is TRBJ2-1; maybe TRBD1 (6 bases). The CDR3 extends over 13 amino acids. Germline lookup yields CDR1 WNHNN and CDR2 SYGVQD (reference sequence). V was clipped by 4 bases and J by 7 bases, with 11 bases between them. Here the CDR3 DNA reads TGCGCCAGCAGTGTACAGGGAAGGAATGAGCAGTTCTTC. This codes for CASSVQGRNEQFF.

This clone was counted a few times. The chain carries TRBV29-1 and TRBJ2-7; D gene unclear. Germline CDR1 reads SQVTM; CDR2 reads ANQGSEA. Deletions cut 6 bases from V and 0 bases from J, with 12 bases between. There are 13 residues in the CDR3. The CDR3 spells CSVQTLSSYEQYF. The DNA of the CDR3 is TGCAGCGTGCAAACCCTTTCCTCCTACGAGCAGTACTTC.

This clone was counted a few times. V gene TRBV2 combines with J gene TRBJ1-5; the D gene is possibly TRBD1 (5 bases). Trimming stripped 7 bases from V and 3 bases from J, with 10 bases between. This CDR3 region has 13 residues. Germline-derived CDR1 and CDR2 are SNHLY and FYNNEI. This CDR3 reads CASTLTDNQPQHF. CDR3 bases: TGTGCCAGCACTCTGACAGACAATCAGCCCCAGCATTTT.

The chain employs TRBV9 and TRBJ2-1, with D perhaps TRBD1 or TRBD2 (5 bases each). This CDR3 is built from 15 residues. Germline values: CDR1 SGDLS, CDR2 YYNGEE. Trimming left V 0 bases short and J 7 bases short, with 14 bases between. The CDR3 nucleotides read TGTGCCAGCAGCGTAGATGGGGGTCCCGGGAATGAGCAGTTCTTC. Protein product: CASSVDGGPGNEQFF.

This clone showed up just once. The chain couples TRBV28 to TRBJ2-2, with 7 bases that match TRBD1. The CDR3 loop spans 16 amino acids. Germline V gene data show CDR1 as MDHEN and CDR2 as SYDVKM. Trimming removed 6 bases from V and 0 bases from J; junction bases left unmatched: 7. Written as DNA, the CDR3 is TGTGCCAGCAGCCCATACAGGGGTTCGAACACCGGGGAGCTGTTTTTT. It translates to CASSPYRGSNTGELFF.

This chain joins TRBV6-5 and TRBJ1-1, with D perhaps matching TRBD1 (5 bases). CDR3 length: 13 residues. V lost 4 bases and J lost 11, with 17 bases in between. The germline CDR1 and CDR2 sequences are MNHEY and SVGAGI. The CDR3 loop is CASSWTGASEAFF. CDR3 coding DNA: TGTGCCAGCAGTTGGACCGGGGCATCCGAGGCTTTCTTT.

This chain joins TRBV7-3 and TRBJ2-7, with TRBD2 matching 7 bases. The length of the CDR3 is 14 residues. Unmatched junction bases numbered 9, after V lost 4 bases and J lost 6 bases. CDR1 SGHTA and CDR2 FQGTGA come from the germline V gene. The CDR3 spells CASSSLSGFSEQYF. CDR3 DNA sequence: TGTGCCAGCAGCTCCCTTAGCGGGTTTTCCGAGCAGTACTTC. The complete variable domain, with remaining parts taken from reference TRBV7-3 and TRBJ2-7, reads GAGVSQTPSNKVTEKGKYVELRCDPISGHTALYWYRQSLGQGPEFLIYFQGTGAADDSGLPNDRFFAVRPEGSVSTLKIQRTERGDSAVYLCASSSLSGFSEQYFGPGTRLTVT.

The chain couples TRBV5-4 to TRBJ2-7; the match to TRBD2 covers 10 bases. The CDR3 spans 16 residues. CDR1 is SGHNT, CDR2 YYREEE, per germline (reference sequence). The V gene end was trimmed by 0 bases and the J gene end by 6 bases; junction bases not matched to a gene: 9. CDR3: CASSLGSTSGRPEQYF. CDR3 DNA: TGTGCCAGCAGCTTGGGTTCGACTAGCGGGCGTCCCGAGCAGTACTTC.

The chain carries TRBV11-1 and TRBJ1-2; TRBD1 aligns across 7 bases. The germline CDR1 and CDR2 sequences are SGHAT and FQDESV (reference sequence). The CDR3 spans 14 residues. V was clipped by 8 bases and J by 4 bases; unmatched bases: 10. CDR3 sequence (DNA): TGTGCCAGCGGAATAGGGGCAGGGGGCTATGGCTACACCTTC. Protein: CASGIGAGGYGYTF.

This chain joins TRBV28 and TRBJ2-3; D not resolved. The CDR3 totals 12 residues. Trimming took off 3 bases at V and 6 bases at J, with 7 bases between the two ends. Per the germline V gene, CDR1 is MDHEN and CDR2 is SYDVKM. DNA of the CDR3: TGTGCCAGCAGTTTGGTGTGGGATACGCAGTATTTT. The encoded protein is CASSLVWDTQYF.

The chain uses TRBV5-1 and TRBJ1-3; possibly TRBD1 for D (5 bases). The V gene's germline CDR1 is SGHRS and CDR2 YFSETQ. With 4 bases removed from V and 2 bases from J, the gap between germline ends came to 10 bases. CDR3 length equals 14 residues. The CDR3 DNA reads as TGCGCCAGCAGCCCTGGGACGGCTGGAAACACCATATATTTT. This translates into CASSPGTAGNTIYF.

The V and J genes are TRBV9 and TRBJ2-7; 12 bases align to TRBD1. After removal of 4 bases from V and 7 bases from J, the junction contained 9 bases not matched to a gene. Germline V gives CDR1 SGDLS, CDR2 YYNGEE. This CDR3 has 15 amino acids. CDR3 DNA sequence: TGTGCCAGCAGCTCCGGGACAGGGGGCGCGTGGGAGCAGTACTTC. Encoded protein: CASSSGTGGAWEQYF. The whole variable domain, filled in from reference TRBV9 and TRBJ2-7, reads DSGVTQTPKHLITATGQRVTLRCSPRSGDLSVYWYQQSLDQGLQFLIQYYNGEERAKGNILERFSAQQFPDLHSELNLSSLELGDSALYFCASSSGTGGAWEQYFGPGTRLTVT.

V usage is TRBV2 and J usage is TRBJ1-3; D unclear. V dropped 5 bases and J dropped 0 bases, with 2 bases sitting between them. CDR3 length equals 12 residues. Germline CDR1 reads SNHLY; CDR2 reads FYNNEI. The CDR3 sequence is CASSYSGNTIYF. The CDR3, as DNA: TGTGCCAGCAGTTACTCTGGAAACACCATATATTTT.